This T cell receptor (beta chain) was sequenced during a study of T cell responses to AZD1222 COVID-19 vaccine. Across the whole study: The analysis combined second doses at about 4 or about 12 weeks. Points from the study as a whole: Along spike, vaccine-associated CD4 TCRs were found throughout, with dominance at 160-218 and 743-854. Researchers took repertoire samples only after the peak T cell response had come.

Trimming removed 5 bases from V and 2 bases from J, with 14 bases in between. Germline CDR1 is SGHTA and CDR2 is FQGNSA. This CDR3 comprises 15 residues. The table came from immunoSEQ multiplex PCR; TCRdb's copy has only in-frame clones and leaves some out. This table has around 100,000 clones, about 90% appearing once. Comment on this clone: No antigen is known for it.

V gene TRBV7-2 combines with J gene TRBJ2-3; the D gene is possibly TRBD2 (5 bases). This receptor was identified in an adult in good health. The starting material was peripheral blood, obtained on day 0 of AZD1222 vaccination. The CDR3 nucleotides are TGTGCCAGCAGCCCCCAACTGACTAACACAGATACGCAGTATTTT. It yields the protein CASSPQLTNTDTQYF.